Listed below are T cell receptor beta chains from one sample, sequenced in a study of post-analysis software for immune sequencing data. In TCRdb, the PCR reads were re-called with MiXCR into one record per CDR3 protein. The sample carries roughly 800,000 distinct CDR3 sequences, roughly 27% recorded once. Sequencing used blood. The receptors here all came from a girl aged 10 to 17 with multiple sclerosis. Each CDR3 is given with its conserved first and last residue. A D gene is named only where the DNA matches it firmly. Clone size, where shown, is once, few, many, or a class for clones that have expanded.

cdr3_length	clone_size	v_call	d_call	j_call	cdr3_aa	cdr3_nt
15	few	TRBV25-1	-	TRBJ2-3	CASSDPRRGTDTQYF	TGTGCCAGCAGTGATCCTCGGAGGGGGACAGATACGCAGTATTTT
15	-	TRBV12-3/TRBV12-4	-	TRBJ2-2	CASSFRTSYTGERFF	TGTGCCAGCAGTTTTCGGACAAGTTACACCGGGGAGCGGTTTTTT
13	few	TRBV5-1	-	TRBJ1-2	CASSTSFNYGYTF	TGCGCCAGCAGCACATCTTTTAACTATGGCTACACCTTC
16	few	TRBV5-1	TRBD2	TRBJ2-3	CASSNSGGASTDTQYF	TGCGCCAGCAGCAATAGCGGGGGAGCTAGCACAGATACGCAGTATTTT
13	-	TRBV20-1	-	TRBJ2-5	CSASWLTRETQYF	TGCAGTGCTAGTTGGTTAACAAGAGAGACCCAGTACTTC
16	once	TRBV28	-	TRBJ2-3	CASSLWTAGGTDTQYF	TGTGCCAGCAGTTTATGGACCGCCGGGGGCACAGATACGCAGTATTTT
14	many	TRBV5-1	-	TRBJ2-7	CASSLEGSSYEQYF	TGCGCCAGCAGCTTGGAGGGATCCTCCTACGAGCAGTACTTC
15	-	TRBV7-7	TRBD1	TRBJ2-5	CASSLAGQGMETQYF	TGTGCTAGCAGCTTAGCGGGACAGGGGATGGAGACCCAGTACTTC
12	-	TRBV27	-	TRBJ1-6	CASSPGAIPLHF	TGTGCCAGCAGTCCGGGGGCTATACCCCTCCACTTT
15	-	TRBV29-1	TRBD1	TRBJ2-2	CSAGPGTVNTGELFF	TGCAGCGCCGGACCCGGGACAGTCAACACCGGGGAGCTGTTTTTT
15	-	TRBV6-2/TRBV6-3	TRBD2	TRBJ2-1	CASLRLAGDYNEQFF	TGTGCCAGCCTCAGACTAGCGGGCGATTACAATGAGCAGTTCTTC
14	few	TRBV20-1	TRBD2	TRBJ2-7	CSARTSGSRGEQYF	TGCAGTGCCAGGACTAGCGGAAGTCGGGGCGAGCAGTACTTC
13	-	TRBV10-3	-	TRBJ2-7	CASRGRISYEQYF	TGTGCCAGCCGAGGACGGATCTCCTACGAGCAGTACTTC
17	few	TRBV4-1	TRBD2	TRBJ2-4	CASSHPREGAAKNIQYF	TGCGCCAGCAGCCACCCTCGGGAGGGAGCGGCCAAAAACATTCAGTACTTC
15	-	TRBV10-3	-	TRBJ2-1	CAISHGPAPDGEQFF	TGTGCCATCAGTCACGGGCCTGCCCCCGATGGCGAGCAGTTCTTC
15	-	TRBV12-3/TRBV12-4	-	TRBJ2-4	CASSSGAAAKNIQYF	TGTGCCAGCAGTTCCGGGGCTGCTGCCAAAAACATTCAGTACTTC
13	few	TRBV28	-	TRBJ2-2	CASTVPNTGELFF	TGTGCCTCAACGGTCCCAAACACCGGGGAGCTGTTTTTT
16	many	TRBV12-3/TRBV12-4	-	TRBJ1-5	CASSLQEAGPGQPQHF	TGTGCCAGCAGTTTACAAGAGGCCGGGCCAGGACAGCCCCAGCATTTT
14	-	TRBV12-3/TRBV12-4	-	TRBJ2-4	CASSPKSSGLVQYF	TGTGCCAGCAGTCCCAAGAGCTCAGGGCTCGTTCAGTACTTC
14	-	TRBV6-2/TRBV6-3	TRBD1	TRBJ1-2	CASSNWDRIYGYTF	TGTGCCAGCAGTAACTGGGACAGGATCTATGGCTACACCTTC
14	-	TRBV7-2	-	TRBJ1-2	CASSLGRTLYGYTF	TGTGCCAGCAGCTTAGGCAGGACACTCTATGGCTACACCTTC
13	-	TRBV12-3/TRBV12-4	-	TRBJ1-5	CASSTDRNQPQHF	TGTGCCAGCAGTACAGACCGTAATCAGCCCCAGCATTTT
14	-	TRBV7-9	-	TRBJ2-7	CASSSWDGIYEQYF	TGTGCCAGCAGCTCATGGGACGGGATTTACGAGCAGTACTTC
15	-	TRBV4-3	-	TRBJ1-4	CASSLHTATNERLFF	TGCGCCAGCAGCCTACATACCGCAACTAATGAAAGACTGTTTTTT
13	-	TRBV9	-	TRBJ1-1	CASSGREDTEAFF	TGTGCCAGCAGCGGACGAGAGGACACTGAAGCTTTCTTT
14	few	TRBV24-1	-	TRBJ1-1	CATRRGGAGTEAFF	TGTGCCACCAGGAGGGGGGGCGCGGGCACTGAAGCTTTCTTT
14	-	TRBV7-9	-	TRBJ2-5	CASSLGRIQETQYF	TGTGCCAGCAGCTTAGGACGGATACAAGAGACCCAGTACTTC
17	-	TRBV21-1	-	TRBJ2-1	CASLPLLWTGIYNEQFF	TGTGCCAGCCTACCCCTTCTCTGGACGGGAATTTACAATGAGCAGTTCTTC
14	few	TRBV27	-	TRBJ2-7	CASSSAGETYEQYF	TGTGCCAGCAGCTCTGCAGGGGAGACCTACGAGCAGTACTTC
15	few	TRBV20-1	TRBD2	TRBJ2-3	CSASLAETSTDTQYF	TGCAGTGCTTCTCTAGCGGAGACTTCCACAGATACGCAGTATTTT
18	once	TRBV28	TRBD1	TRBJ1-2	CASSLGGQGAFLLYGYTF	TGTGCCAGCAGTTTAGGAGGACAGGGGGCCTTTCTCCTCTATGGCTACACCTTC
14	-	TRBV20-1	TRBD1	TRBJ2-3	CSATDRGQGDTQYF	TGCAGTGCGACCGACAGGGGGCAAGGAGATACGCAGTATTTT
16	few	TRBV7-2	TRBD2	TRBJ2-5	CASSLGRAGDQETQYF	TGTGCCAGCAGCTTAGGTCGAGCGGGGGACCAAGAGACCCAGTACTTC
13	many	TRBV29-1	-	TRBJ2-3	CSAGPTLSEAQYF	TGCAGCGCCGGACCGACACTTTCTGAGGCGCAGTATTTT
13	-	TRBV29-1	-	TRBJ2-7	CSVELVSSYEQYF	TGCAGCGTTGAGCTGGTTAGCTCCTACGAGCAGTACTTC
16	once	TRBV7-8	TRBD2	TRBJ2-5	CASSPRTTPGGDEQYF	TGTGCCAGCAGCCCTCGGACGACACCGGGGGGGGATGAGCAGTACTTC
14	-	TRBV28	TRBD1	TRBJ2-7	CASSLTRTGSKQYF	TGTGCCAGCAGTTTAACCCGGACAGGGAGCAAGCAGTACTTC
15	-	TRBV5-1	-	TRBJ1-1	CASSLDPATNTEAFF	TGCGCCAGCAGCTTGGACCCAGCTACTAACACTGAAGCTTTCTTT
16	few	TRBV9	TRBD1	TRBJ2-1	CASSVSGGTGDNEQFF	TGTGCCAGCAGCGTATCCGGTGGGACAGGGGACAATGAGCAGTTCTTC
14	-	TRBV19	-	TRBJ2-1	CASSALPGTYEQFF	TGTGCCAGTAGCGCTTTGCCGGGGACCTACGAGCAGTTCTTC
13	-	TRBV7-2	-	TRBJ2-1	CASSLTVGNEQFF	TGTGCCAGCAGCTTAACTGTTGGAAATGAGCAGTTCTTC
16	-	TRBV20-1	-	TRBJ2-7	CSASDLLAGGSYEQYF	TGCAGTGCTAGCGATCTTTTGGCGGGCGGATCCTACGAGCAGTACTTC
15	-	TRBV2	TRBD1	TRBJ2-6	CASRNRGSGANVLTF	TGTGCCAGCAGAAACAGGGGGTCTGGGGCCAACGTCCTGACTTTC
11	few	TRBV7-2	-	TRBJ1-2	CASQQTGGYTF	TGTGCCAGCCAGCAGACCGGAGGCTACACCTTC
12	-	TRBV5-1	-	TRBJ2-1	CASSLGPAEQFF	TGCGCCAGCAGCTTGGGCCCGGCGGAGCAGTTCTTC